This is a list of T cell receptor beta chains from one sample in a study of blood T cell repertoires in COVID-19. Only in-frame clones appear in the TCRdb table, and some are missing; sequencing was by immunoSEQ multiplex PCR. This table has over 400,000 clones, less than 90% appearing once. Material for sequencing was peripheral blood. The receptors shown here come from a woman in her forties or fifties with COVID-19, enrolled during active disease. Each CDR3 is given with its conserved first and last residue. A D gene is named only where the DNA matches it firmly. Not every row has a clone size; where given, it reads once, few, many or a size class.

clone_size: NA; j_call: TRBJ1-1; v_call: TRBV5-4; d_call: TRBD1; cdr3_nt: TGTGCCAGCAGCGGAGACAGGGCGGTGGACACTGAAGCTTTCTTT; cdr3_aa: CASSGDRAVDTEAFF
clone_size: NA; j_call: TRBJ2-1; v_call: TRBV27; d_call: NA; cdr3_nt: TGTGCCAGCAGTCTCGTGGGCCAGCCCTGGTTCTTC; cdr3_aa: CASSLVGQPWFF
clone_size: NA; j_call: TRBJ1-1; v_call: TRBV5-5; d_call: NA; cdr3_nt: TGTGCCAGCAGCTCATTAGTAGGTGAGGGTTATAGGGAAGCTTTCTTT; cdr3_aa: CASSSLVGEGYREAFF
clone_size: NA; j_call: TRBJ1-1; v_call: TRBV30; d_call: NA; cdr3_nt: TGTGCCTGGAGTGTACTAGAGAACACTGAAGCTTTCTTT; cdr3_aa: CAWSVLENTEAFF
clone_size: NA; j_call: TRBJ2-3; v_call: TRBV11-2; d_call: TRBD2; cdr3_nt: TGTGCCAGCAGCTTCTCCTCTAGCGGGGGTGACACAGATACGCAGTATTTT; cdr3_aa: CASSFSSSGGDTDTQYF
clone_size: NA; j_call: TRBJ1-2; v_call: TRBV6-5; d_call: TRBD1; cdr3_nt: TGTGCCAGCTCCCAGGGGGCCTATGGCTACACCTTC; cdr3_aa: CASSQGAYGYTF
clone_size: NA; j_call: TRBJ2-7; v_call: TRBV10-3; d_call: TRBD1; cdr3_nt: TGTGCCATCAGCCTCGGGGACAGGGTGTACGAGCAGTACTTC; cdr3_aa: CAISLGDRVYEQYF
clone_size: NA; j_call: TRBJ2-1; v_call: TRBV9; d_call: NA; cdr3_nt: TGTGCCAGCAGCGTCACAGGTTCCTACAATGAGCAGTTCTTC; cdr3_aa: CASSVTGSYNEQFF
clone_size: NA; j_call: TRBJ2-1; v_call: TRBV6-4; d_call: TRBD2; cdr3_nt: TGTGCCAGCAGTGACTCCCCCCGCCCTAGCGGTGGTGAGCAGTTCTTC; cdr3_aa: CASSDSPRPSGGEQFF
clone_size: once; j_call: TRBJ1-1; v_call: TRBV9; d_call: NA; cdr3_nt: TGTGCCAGCAGTGCAACAGTGAACACTGAAGCTTTCTTT; cdr3_aa: CASSATVNTEAFF
clone_size: NA; j_call: TRBJ2-3; v_call: TRBV13; d_call: TRBD1; cdr3_nt: TGTGCCAGCAGCCCCCCCGGGACAGCAGCAGATACGCAGTATTTT; cdr3_aa: CASSPPGTAADTQYF
clone_size: NA; j_call: TRBJ1-2; v_call: TRBV5-1; d_call: NA; cdr3_nt: TGCGCCAGCAGCTTAGGACAGATCAACTATGGCTACACCTTC; cdr3_aa: CASSLGQINYGYTF